One and the same sample provided the 27 T cell receptor beta chains below, sequenced in a study of regulatory T cells in long-lasting Graves disease. Arm-PCR of CDR3 regions with iRepertoire HTBI primers generated TCR beta libraries. In TCRdb, the multiplex PCR reads were re-called with MiXCR into one record per CDR3 protein. The data show more than 350,000 distinct CDR3 sequences, 21% seen once. The time point: persistent/refractory GD, antithyroid drugs over 5 years with positive TRAb. RNA isolated from PBMCs was used to make the TCR library. The sequenced sample was peripheral blood mononuclear cells (PBMCs), obtained when the disease was refractory, from a patient treated with antithyroid drugs. Every receptor here comes from a female donor with Graves disease.

This clonotype was found many times. A junction boundary mismatches the germline segment, possibly from a read error. V is TRBV15 and J is TRBJ2-7, with D perhaps TRBD1 (6 bases). Per the germline V gene, CDR1 is LNHNV and CDR2 is YYDKDF (reference sequence). The CDR3 extends over 14 amino acids. Written as DNA, the CDR3 is TGTGCCACCAGTAGAGGGGACACCTCCTACGAGCAGTACTTC. It translates to CATSRGDTSYEQYF.

In this sample, this clonotype turned up many times. The rearrangement links TRBV6-5 to TRBJ2-1, with D hard to call. This CDR3 comprises 15 residues. CDR1 and CDR2 from the germline V gene are MNHEY and SVGAGI. V was cut by 2 bases and J by 3 bases, with 11 bases left in between. The CDR3 loop is CASSYATPDYNEQFF. As DNA, the CDR3 is TGTGCCAGCAGTTACGCGACACCTGACTACAATGAGCAGTTCTTC.

This clonotype appeared many times. The chain carries TRBV5-1 and TRBJ2-7; 13 bases are shared with TRBD2. J lost 4 bases, V lost 2 bases, and 6 bases had no gene match. CDR3 length: 16 amino acids. Germline V gene sequence: CDR1 SGHRS, CDR2 YFSETQ. CDR3 protein: CASSFTSGRAFYEQYF. CDR3 coding DNA: TGCGCCAGCAGCTTTACTAGCGGGAGGGCCTTTTACGAGCAGTACTTC.

This chain connects TRBV9 to TRBJ2-2; TRBD2 matches at 12 bases. Germline lookup yields CDR1 SGDLS and CDR2 YYNGEE. The CDR3 is 16 residues long. The J segment lost 2 bases and the V segment lost 2 bases, leaving 1 base of the junction unmatched. This chain's CDR3 is CASSVGLAGNTGELFF. CDR3 in DNA: TGTGCCAGCAGCGTCGGACTAGCGGGAAACACCGGGGAGCTGTTTTTT.

This clonotype appeared many times. V and J are TRBV11-2 and TRBJ2-1; 8 positions agree with TRBD2. V was pared by 5 bases and J by 8 bases, with 11 bases of the junction left unmatched. Per germline, CDR1 SGHAT and CDR2 FQNNGV. CDR3 size: 15 residues. In DNA, the CDR3 is TGTGCCAGCAGCACGATGGAAACTAGCGGCGATGAGCAGTTCTTC. Translation: CASSTMETSGDEQFF.

A note on this clonotype: One base away lies a much larger clone, so this may be a sequencing read error. CDR3 nucleotides: TGTGCCAGCAACTCACTAGCGGGAGTATCCTACAAGCAGTACTTC. Protein: CASNSLAGVSYKQYF. V gene TRBV11-2 combines with J gene TRBJ2-7; TRBD2 matches at 11 bases. Germline values: CDR1 SGHAT, CDR2 FQNNGV. This CDR3 is 15 amino acids long.

The rearrangement links TRBV20-1 to TRBJ2-5, with TRBD2 matching over 13 bases. The ends lost 0 bases at V and 4 bases at J; junction bases unmatched: 5. The CDR3 is 16 residues long. Germline lookup yields CDR1 DFQATT and CDR2 SNEGSKA (reference sequence). Here the CDR3 DNA reads TGCAGTGCTAGAGATTTGGGACTAGCGGGGACAGAGACCCAGTACTTC. Translated, it gives CSARDLGLAGTETQYF.

At least ten counts were recorded for this clonotype. The chain carries TRBV3-1 and TRBJ2-7; 16 bases agree with TRBD2. The CDR3 is 16 amino acids. Looked up from germline, CDR1 is LGHDT and CDR2 is YNNKEL (reference sequence). Trimming at V came to 3 bases and at J to 5 bases, leaving 4 bases not matched to a gene. DNA for the CDR3: TGTGCCAGCAGCCAGGGACTAGCGGGAGGGACCCACGAGCAGTACTTC. Its translation is CASSQGLAGGTHEQYF.

This sequence joins TRBV27 and TRBJ2-5; 12 positions agree with TRBD2. Looked up from germline, CDR1 is MNHEY and CDR2 is SMNVEV (reference sequence). The CDR3 has 15 residues. Germline trimming cut 4 bases from V and 5 bases from J; bases unmatched to any gene: 5. The CDR3, as DNA: TGTGCCAGCAGTTCAAGACTAGCGGGAGTGGAGACCCAGTACTTC. Amino acids: CASSSRLAGVETQYF.

This clonotype was detected ten times or more. This chain uses TRBV2 with TRBJ1-5; maybe TRBD1 (5 bases). This CDR3 has 14 amino acids. V was pared by 1 base and J by 5 bases, with 9 bases between. Germline values: CDR1 SNHLY, CDR2 FYNNEI. CDR3 residues: CASSEGDWDQPQHF. Written as DNA, the CDR3 is TGTGCCAGCAGTGAAGGGGACTGGGATCAGCCCCAGCATTTT. The full variable domain, completed using reference TRBV2 and TRBJ1-5, is EPEVTQTPSHQVTQMGQEVILRCVPISNHLYFYWYRQILGQKVEFLVSFYNNEISEKSEIFDDQFSVERPDGSNFTLKIRSTKLEDSAMYFCASSEGDWDQPQHFGDGTRLSIL.

On this clonotype: The CDR3 ends on some other residue instead of the conserved phenylalanine or tryptophan, so this is likely a read error. The chain carries TRBV20-1 and TRBJ2-7; 10 nucleotides match TRBD2. Germline CDR1 and CDR2: DFQATT and SNEGSKA (reference sequence). With 1 base clipped from V and 3 bases from J, the junction kept 21 bases outside the gene matches. This CDR3 contains 20 residues. CDR3 loop: CSARVLSQRTSGTQLYEQYL. The CDR3 region has the DNA TGCAGTGCTAGAGTTTTAAGTCAACGGACTAGCGGAACTCAGCTCTACGAGCAGTACCTC.

The chain has TRBV10-3 and TRBJ2-2; 9 bases are shared with TRBD2. The CDR3 is 17 residues long. CDR1 is ENHRY and CDR2 is SYGVKD in the germline V gene. The V gene end was trimmed by 2 bases and the J gene end by 4 bases; junction bases not matched to a gene: 8. Here the CDR3 reads CAISEPPGLAGTGELFF. The CDR3 DNA reads TGTGCCATCAGTGAGCCACCGGGACTAGCAGGCACCGGGGAGCTGTTTTTT.

This chain links TRBV11-1 with TRBJ1-1, with no clear D. CDR1 is SGHAT and CDR2 is FQDESV in the germline V gene (reference sequence). CDR3 size: 11 residues. Between the trimmed V and J ends, which lost 8 bases and 4 bases, there was a span of 8 bases. The CDR3 loop reads CASETATEAFF. CDR3 nucleotide sequence: TGTGCCAGCGAGACGGCCACTGAAGCTTTCTTT.

A few counts support this clonotype. V usage is TRBV29-1 and J usage is TRBJ1-1; 9 bases map to TRBD1. The CDR3 sequence is 14 residues long. Germline CDR1 reads SQVTM; CDR2 reads ANQGSEA. V dropped 7 bases and J dropped 1; count of bases not matched to a gene: 7. CDR3 sequence reads: CSARTGGGNTEAFF. Written as DNA, the CDR3 is TGCAGCGCCCGAACAGGGGGCGGGAACACTGAAGCTTTCTTT.

This clonotype was counted at least ten times. The genes are TRBV3-1 and TRBJ2-5; D not resolved. CDR3 length: 15 residues. Trimming took 4 bases from V and 4 from J, leaving 16 bases between them. CDR1 and CDR2 (germline): LGHDT, YNNKEL (reference sequence). CDR3 coding DNA: TGTGCCAGCAGCCGCAAGATCATAGAGAGAGAGACCCAGTACTTC. It specifies CASSRKIIERETQYF.

The chain has TRBV20-1 and TRBJ2-7; 9 nucleotides align to TRBD2. Germline CDR1 reads DFQATT; CDR2 reads SNEGSKA (reference sequence). V shed 3 bases and J 2 bases; nucleotides not matched to a gene: 2. The CDR3 is made up of 13 amino acids. The CDR3: CSASAGGPYEQYF. The CDR3 DNA reads TGCAGTGCTAGTGCGGGAGGGCCCTACGAGCAGTACTTC.

A few counts support this clonotype. The genes are TRBV19 and TRBJ1-1; D uncertain. Germline V gene sequence: CDR1 LNHDA, CDR2 SQIVND (reference sequence). The CDR3 runs 13 residues. V was shortened by 5 bases and J by 1 base, with 8 bases between the two germline ends. In DNA form, the CDR3 reads TGTGCCAGTAGTCTGAACCAGAACACTGAAGCTTTCTTT. It translates to CASSLNQNTEAFF.

This clonotype was found many times. The chain is built from TRBV28 and TRBJ1-2; 7 nucleotides align to TRBD1. Germline values: CDR1 MDHEN, CDR2 SYDVKM. This CDR3 is built from 15 residues. V lost 5 bases to trimming and J lost 0 bases; unmatched junction nucleotides: 6. Here the CDR3 DNA reads TGTGCCAGCAGTGCCGGGACAGATACTAACTATGGCTACACCTTC. This translates into CASSAGTDTNYGYTF.

The table lists this clonotype with many counts. The chain combines TRBV13 with TRBJ2-4; 7 positions match TRBD1. With 5 bases clipped from V and 0 bases from J, the junction kept 7 bases outside the gene matches. Germline V lookup: CDR1 PRHDT, CDR2 FYEKMQ (reference sequence). This CDR3 comprises 16 residues. CDR3 amino acids: CASSANRGLAKNIQYF. In DNA form, the CDR3 reads TGTGCCAGCAGCGCTAACAGGGGCCTAGCCAAAAACATTCAGTACTTC.

The chain is built from TRBV9 and TRBJ2-7; 9 bases are a match to TRBD1. The ends lost 0 bases at V and 5 bases at J; junction bases unmatched: 6. The CDR3 has 15 residues. CDR1 is SGDLS, CDR2 YYNGEE, per germline. CDR3 DNA sequence: TGTGCCAGCAGCGTAGGAGGGACAGGGCTCGACGAGCAGTACTTC. This translates into CASSVGGTGLDEQYF.

The chain employs TRBV10-2 and TRBJ2-2; D perhaps matches TRBD2 (6 bases). Germline loops: CDR1 WSHSY, CDR2 SAAADI. The CDR3 runs 14 residues. V was trimmed by 4 bases and J by 2 bases, leaving 8 bases between them. The CDR3 loop reads CASSGGTNTGELFF. CDR3 coding DNA: TGCGCCAGCAGTGGCGGGACTAACACCGGGGAGCTGTTTTTT.

Ten or more counts support this clonotype. The J gene is TRBJ2-5, the V gene TRBV30, with 11 bases fitting TRBD2. CDR3 size: 16 residues. Germline V gene data show CDR1 as GTSNPN and CDR2 as SVGIG (reference sequence). The ends lost 3 bases at V and 6 bases at J; junction bases unmatched: 12. Written as DNA, the CDR3 is TGTGCCTGGAGCCACCGACTAGCGGGATCTAGGAAGACCCAGTACTTC. Translating gives CAWSHRLAGSRKTQYF.

At least ten counts were recorded for this clonotype. This rearrangement joins TRBV28 to TRBJ1-1; TRBD1 matches 9 bases. Germline values: CDR1 MDHEN, CDR2 SYDVKM. CDR3 length: 17 residues. V lost 6 bases, J lost 3 bases, and 14 bases stayed unmatched. CDR3 DNA: TGTGCCAGCAGGTCCGGTACAGGGGGCTTGCCGGACACTGAAGCTTTCTTT. It is translated as CASRSGTGGLPDTEAFF.

The J gene is TRBJ2-7, the V gene TRBV2; no clear D gene. V lost 5 bases, J lost 0 bases, and 11 bases lay in between. Per the germline V gene, CDR1 is SNHLY and CDR2 is FYNNEI. The CDR3 length is 14 residues. CDR3 DNA sequence: TGTGCCAGCAGTTACCCGGATAGCTCCTACGAGCAGTACTTC. Protein product: CASSYPDSSYEQYF.

This clonotype was found many times. The J gene is TRBJ2-5, the V gene TRBV7-3, with 9 bases identical to TRBD1. Germline V gene lookup returns CDR1 SGHTA and CDR2 FQGTGA. The V gene end was trimmed by 5 bases and the J gene end by 5 bases; junction bases not matched to a gene: 6. This CDR3 has 14 amino acids. The CDR3 nucleotides read TGTGCCAGCAGCCCCGGGACAGGGTTCGAGACCCAGTACTTC. Translating it yields CASSPGTGFETQYF.

Many counts were recorded for this clonotype. The chain has TRBV5-1 and TRBJ2-7, with 9 bases fitting TRBD2. Germline-derived CDR1 and CDR2 are SGHRS and YFSETQ. With 4 bases clipped from V and 0 bases from J, the junction kept 5 bases outside the gene matches. The CDR3 sequence is 15 residues long. CDR3 loop: CASSVGLADSYEQYF. As DNA, the CDR3 is TGCGCCAGCAGCGTGGGACTAGCAGACTCCTACGAGCAGTACTTC.

This clonotype came up many times. This rearrangement joins TRBV3-1 to TRBJ2-5; TRBD2 matches at 7 bases. This CDR3 is 15 amino acids long. Trimming took 0 bases from V and 5 from J; bases not matched to a gene: 6. The germline gives CDR1 LGHDT, CDR2 YNNKEL (reference sequence). CDR3 sequence (DNA): TGTGCCAGCAGCCAAGAAGGGCGGGAGCTCGAGACCCAGTACTTC. Translation: CASSQEGRELETQYF.